This TCR beta chain is drawn from a study of cytomegalovirus exposure and HLA in healthy donors. Study-wide points: A later analysis revealed that TCR association rates differed between HLA loci, peaking at DRB1 and bottoming out at HLA-C. The Asian-associated ancestry cluster reportedly had fewer N-insertions than the roughly 670-donor mean in a later analysis. CMV antigen specificity was confirmed in vitro for a few CMV-associated chains.

PCR involved 60 Vbeta and 13 Jbeta primers. Method: immunoSEQ multiplex PCR; TCRdb's copy keeps in-frame clones and lacks some. In the table there are around 86,000 clones, 60% to 80% of which are singletons. J gave up 4 bases and V 4 bases, and 10 bases lay outside the gene matches. The germline V gene has CDR1 MNHEY and CDR2 SVGAGI. The CDR3 spans 16 residues. Likely unrecorded immune exposures existed in these nominally healthy donors. A word on this clone: Its target is not known.

The V gene is TRBV6-5, the J gene TRBJ2-3; 8 positions match TRBD1. The source material was PBMCs. The source of this sequence is a female donor in good health and CMV-seronegative. CDR3 sequence reads: CASSSRGAGGADTQYF. The CDR3 nucleotides are TGTGCCAGCAGTTCGCGCGGGGCAGGGGGCGCAGATACGCAGTATTTT.